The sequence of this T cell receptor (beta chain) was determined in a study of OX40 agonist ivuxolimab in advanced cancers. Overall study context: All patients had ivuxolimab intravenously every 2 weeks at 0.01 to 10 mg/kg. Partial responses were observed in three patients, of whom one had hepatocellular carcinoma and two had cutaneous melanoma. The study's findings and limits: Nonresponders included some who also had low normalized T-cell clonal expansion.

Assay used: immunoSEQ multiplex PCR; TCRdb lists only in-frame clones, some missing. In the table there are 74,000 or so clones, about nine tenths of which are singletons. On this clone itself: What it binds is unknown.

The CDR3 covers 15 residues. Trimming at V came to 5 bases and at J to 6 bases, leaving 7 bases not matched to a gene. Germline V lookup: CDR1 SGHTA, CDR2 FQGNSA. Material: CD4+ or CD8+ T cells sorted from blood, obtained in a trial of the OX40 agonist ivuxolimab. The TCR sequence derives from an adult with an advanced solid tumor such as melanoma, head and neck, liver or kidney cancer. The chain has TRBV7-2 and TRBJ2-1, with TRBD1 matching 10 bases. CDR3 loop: CASSSSGQGTNEQFF. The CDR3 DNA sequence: TGTGCCAGCAGCAGTTCGGGACAGGGGACCAATGAGCAGTTCTTC.